This TCR beta chain was documented in a study of post-analysis software for immune sequencing data (dated by TCRdb to the mid-2010s). Study-level background: Relapsing-remitting, secondary progressive and progressive-relapsing multiple sclerosis were recorded as disease courses, and subtype annotation was lacking for some patients. The patient repertoires were set against under 12 previously published healthy control repertoires from donors whose ages ranged from 6 to 25 years. A subset of samples was prepared in parallel using single-end sample barcoding, then pooled and co-amplified after Illumina adapter ligation.

The protocol used for the library was PCR. The run used an Illumina HiSeq 2500. To reduce PCR and sequencing biases, unique molecular identifiers were built into the TCR beta cDNA libraries. Roughly 500,000 cDNA molecules were obtained per 1 to 10 million input T cells, so each molecule approximated one T cell. The same protocol used for the earlier healthy control dataset was applied to prepare and sequence the patient libraries. Samples belonging to the same batch were prepared together, multiplexed and sequenced on a shared HiSeq lane. The authors' analysis ran thus. Raw barcoded reads were processed with MIGEC, discarding single-read molecular identifier groups before consensus assembly and CDR3 extraction. VDJtools was used for post-analysis of the clonotype tables, and diversity was normalized by down-sampling every dataset to the size of the smallest sample. To correct batch-related cross-sample contamination, repertoire overlap clustering matched CDR3 amino acid sequences but not nucleotide sequences. The public reads were quality trimmed at Q25 with fastp and then assembled into clones with MiXCR by TCRdb, keeping productive beta chains. CDR3 protein duplicates are merged, each entry listing the most common genes and DNA. The authors' filters were not applied to this entry. The sample records 450,000 to 650,000 distinct CDR3 sequences, 44% of which are singletons. The ten largest account for about 1.8% of the sample.

CDR1 and CDR2, per the germline V gene, are MNHNS and SASEGT. V has 0 bases trimmed and J has 3 bases trimmed; junction bases matching no gene number 3. The CDR3 spans 17 residues, from the cysteine through the phenylalanine. Only the CDR3 DNA stays, 51 bases, in frame from base 1. This clonotype has a handful of counts. The antigen it recognizes is unknown. Base quality data are lacking; no much larger clone is found one base away. Paper-wide results and their limitations: About 5 TRBV segments, including TRBV5-6, TRBV5-1 and TRBV20-1, were significantly more frequent in patients than controls. Direct clustering with F measure revealed strong co-clustering of samples prepared in the same batch, which led to a batch-effect correction. Multiple sclerosis patients had significantly lower normalized Chao1 diversity than controls, a result that suggests substantial peripheral T-cell clonal expansion. The control group was slightly older than the multiple sclerosis patient group.

To demonstrate the VDJtools post-analysis software, TCR beta repertoires were profiled from the peripheral blood of about 14 young patients with multiple sclerosis. Multiple sclerosis patients were children and adolescents aged 6 to 15 years. This chain is built from TRBV6-1 and TRBJ2-1, and TRBD2 aligns with 12 junction nucleotides. The origin of this receptor is a girl aged 10-17 years with multiple sclerosis. The sequenced sample consisted of blood. The sequenced DNA is TGTGCCAGCAGTGAAGCGCTAGCGGGAGGGGTCTACAATGAGCAGTTCTTC. Its protein is CASSEALAGGVYNEQFF.